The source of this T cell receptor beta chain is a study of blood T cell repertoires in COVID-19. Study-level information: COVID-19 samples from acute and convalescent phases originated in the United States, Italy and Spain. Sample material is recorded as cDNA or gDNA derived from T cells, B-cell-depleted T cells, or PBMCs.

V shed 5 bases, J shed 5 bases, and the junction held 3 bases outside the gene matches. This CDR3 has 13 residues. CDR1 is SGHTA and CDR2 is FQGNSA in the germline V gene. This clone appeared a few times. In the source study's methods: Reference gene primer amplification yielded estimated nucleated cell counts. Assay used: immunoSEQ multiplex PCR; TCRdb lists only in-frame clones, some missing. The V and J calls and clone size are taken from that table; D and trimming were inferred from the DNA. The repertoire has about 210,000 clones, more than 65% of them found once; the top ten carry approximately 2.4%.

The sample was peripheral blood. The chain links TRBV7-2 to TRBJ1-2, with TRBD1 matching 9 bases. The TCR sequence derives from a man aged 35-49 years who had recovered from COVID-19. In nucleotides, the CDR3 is TGTGCCAGCAGCGAACAGGGGGCGTATGGCTACACCTTC. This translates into CASSEQGAYGYTF.